The clone carrying this T cell receptor (beta chain) rates as medium-sized (0.01 to 0.1%). The CDR3 runs 16 residues. Looked up from germline, CDR1 is LNHDA and CDR2 is SQIVND (reference sequence). With 5 bases removed from V and 5 bases from J, the gap between germline ends came to 16 bases. This entry is derived from a study of T cell repertoires in aging, cancer and after chemotherapy. Study-wide context: Paired samples before and after chemotherapy came from chronic lymphocytic leukemia patients on fludarabine- or bendamustine-based regimens.

TRB rearrangements spanning V, D and J were amplified using mixed TRB-A/B primers. TCRdb re-called the multiplex PCR reads with MiXCR, one entry per CDR3 protein. The profile covers about 6,100 distinct CDR3 sequences, with around 33% appearing a single time and less than 35% taken by the ten largest. Amplification of TCR beta used genomic DNA extracted from peripheral blood. The chain combines TRBV19 with TRBJ1-6; D possibly corresponds to TRBD1 (5 bases). This sequence originates from a human donor with a blood cancer. The specimen sequenced was blood. The CDR3 coding sequence is TGTGCCAGTAGTCCACAGACAGATGGAAATAATTCACCCCTCCACTTT. Amino acids: CASSPQTDGNNSPLHF.